This T cell receptor (beta chain) was identified during a study of Graves' ophthalmopathy and Graves' hyperthyroidism. Study observations and caveats: Sensitivity reached roughly 90% and specificity about 81% for a 13-signature model separating ophthalmopathy from stable hyperthyroidism.

From RNA, the CDR3 regions of TCR beta chains were amplified and sequenced. An opening RT-PCR round employed HTBI primers and preceded a second-round multiplex PCR. TCRdb called the multiplex PCR reads again in MiXCR, with one record for every CDR3 protein. The sample yields some 390,000 distinct CDR3 sequences, about a sixth seen once. Each donor who had ophthalmopathy showed moderate-to-severe activity, a CAS of ≥3, a NOSPECS of ≥4, and a duration under 3 months. This clonotype was seen repeatedly, ten times or more. Its antigen remains unidentified. V lost 6 bases to trimming and J lost 8 bases, with 13 bases between them. The CDR3 is made up of 12 amino acids.

Sequencing input: peripheral blood. This sequence joins TRBV12-3 or TRBV12-4 and TRBJ1-2; the D gene is possibly TRBD1 (6 bases). The sequence was obtained from a woman younger than 35 with Graves' ophthalmopathy. CDR3 DNA: TGTGCCAGCAGCCAGACAGGTACCGGCTACACCTTC. Protein sequence: CASSQTGTGYTF.